The clone carrying this T cell receptor beta chain turned up a few times. The data derive from a study of T cell responses to AZD1222 COVID-19 vaccine. Profiling relied on immunoSEQ multiplex PCR, and the TCRdb table lists in-frame clones only, not all of them. The data show around 140,000 clones, 91% seen once. The germline V and J ends were trimmed by 6 bases and 0 bases, with 8 bases remaining between them. Germline CDR1 is MDHEN and CDR2 is SYDVKM. The CDR3 has 13 amino acids. The receptor's source is an adult who received the AZD1222 COVID-19 vaccine. The specimen comprised peripheral blood, sampled 28 days after the second AZD1222 dose. The chain recombines TRBV28 with TRBJ1-2; unclear D gene. In DNA form, the CDR3 reads TGTGCCAGCAGCGACGCCACTAACTATGGCTACACCTTC. Residues: CASSDATNYGYTF.